This passage covers 25 T cell receptor beta chains from one sample sequenced in a study of cytomegalovirus exposure and HLA in healthy donors (dated by TCRdb to the late 2010s). Libraries were constructed by the immunoSEQ multiplex PCR assay. The multiplex PCR relied on a mix of 60 forward primers for TCR Vbeta segments and 13 reverse primers for TCR Jbeta segments. TCRdb stores this immuneACCESS table with in-frame sequences only. Part of the clones is absent; in the studies checked, under half of the shortfall reflects unresolved V genes, and no reason is known for the rest. The table for this sample lists 200,000 to 250,000 clones; 65% to 80% of them were counted only once. Roughly 15% of the sample rests with the top ten. Input material: PBMCs. The receptors were gathered from a man aged 35 to 55 in good health and CMV-seronegative.

V gene TRBV27 combines with J gene TRBJ1-1; possible D gene TRBD1, 5 bases. The CDR3 consists of 13 residues. The V and J ends lost 7 bases and 6 bases respectively, with 15 bases between them. Germline V gene data show CDR1 as MNHEY and CDR2 as SMNVEV (reference sequence). The CDR3 nucleotides are TGTGCCAGCACTCGACAGAGTGGGGCTGAAGCTTTCTTT. Its translation is CASTRQSGAEAFF.

The rearrangement links TRBV7-2 to TRBJ2-7; maybe TRBD2 (5 bases). The CDR3 totals 17 residues. The germline CDR1 and CDR2 sequences are SGHTA and FQGNSA. Trimming pared 5 bases from V and 9 bases from J, leaving 29 bases between. For the CDR3, the DNA is TGTGCCAGCAGCCTCGAACCCATTTTAACCGGGAATGCGGGGCAGTACTTC. It codes for CASSLEPILTGNAGQYF.

The V gene is TRBV5-4, the J gene TRBJ1-6; 10 bases agree with TRBD1. Germline V CDR1 and CDR2: SGHNT, YYREEE (reference sequence). V shed 6 bases, J shed 7 bases, and the junction held 7 bases outside the gene matches. The CDR3 extends over 15 amino acids. The DNA of the CDR3 is TGTGCCAGCATGCGACAGGGGGCTAAGAATTCACCCCTCCACTTT. This encodes CASMRQGAKNSPLHF.

This CDR3 is CASSPGGGELFF. The CDR3 nucleotides are TGTGCCAGCAGCCCCGGGGGCGGGGAGCTGTTTTTT. J is TRBJ2-2 and V is TRBV5-6, with D perhaps matching TRBD2 (6 bases). Germline-derived CDR1 and CDR2 are SGHDT and YYEEEE. Between the trimmed V and J ends, which lost 4 bases and 7 bases, there was a span of 8 bases. The CDR3 is made up of 12 amino acids.

This clone was picked up a small number of times. V gene TRBV7-9 combines with J gene TRBJ2-7; D is unresolved. Trimming left V 4 bases short and J 3 bases short, with 10 bases between. The CDR3 extends over 13 amino acids. Looked up from germline, CDR1 is SEHNR and CDR2 is FQNEAQ (reference sequence). CDR3 nucleotide sequence: TGTGCCAGCAGCTCCGATCTCAGCTACGAGCAGTACTTC. This codes for CASSSDLSYEQYF.

V is TRBV5-6 and J is TRBJ1-1, with 7 bases lining up with TRBD1. Germline CDR1 and CDR2: SGHDT and YYEEEE. The trim removed 3 bases at V and 3 bases at J, leaving 5 bases unmatched. The CDR3 totals 14 residues. The CDR3 nucleotides are TGTGCCAGCAGCTATGACAGGGTGTACACTGAAGCTTTCTTT. Residues: CASSYDRVYTEAFF.

The genes are TRBV11-3 and TRBJ2-3; 8 bases agree with TRBD1. Germline V CDR1 and CDR2: SGHNT, YENEEA. The CDR3 covers 15 residues. Trimming removed 4 bases from V and 3 bases from J; junction bases left unmatched: 6. Here the CDR3 reads CASSSRQGSTDTQYF. CDR3 bases: TGTGCCAGCAGCTCAAGACAGGGGAGTACAGATACGCAGTATTTT.

V gene TRBV5-4 combines with J gene TRBJ2-7; 7 bases line up with TRBD1. V was pared by 0 bases and J by 3 bases, with 6 bases of the junction left unmatched. This CDR3 is 15 amino acids long. Germline CDR1 is SGHNT and CDR2 is YYREEE (reference sequence). The CDR3 DNA sequence: TGTGCCAGCAGCTTGGGACAGGGCCTTATCTACGAGCAGTACTTC. Its translation is CASSLGQGLIYEQYF. Full variable domain (missing parts from reference TRBV5-4 and TRBJ2-7): ETGVTQSPTHLIKTRGQQVTLRCSSQSGHNTVSWYQQALGQGPQFIFQYYREEENGRGNFPPRFSGLQFPNYSSELNVNALELDDSALYLCASSLGQGLIYEQYFGPGTRLTVT.

V gene TRBV2 combines with J gene TRBJ1-2; D might be TRBD1 (5 bases). CDR1 and CDR2 (germline): SNHLY, FYNNEI. V was shortened by 2 bases and J by 0 bases, with 10 bases between the two germline ends. CDR3 length equals 15 residues. The CDR3 nucleotides are TGTGCCAGCAGTGAATGGCAGGGCACTAACTATGGCTACACCTTC. This sequence encodes CASSEWQGTNYGYTF.

V usage is TRBV6-5 and J usage is TRBJ1-2, with D possibly matching TRBD1 (6 bases). The CDR3 consists of 14 residues. CDR1 MNHEY and CDR2 SVGAGI come from the germline V gene. The V end was cut by 6 bases, the J end by 6 bases, with 17 bases between. CDR3 sequence (DNA): TGTGCCAGCAGCCCGGACAGATATCGGAATGGCTACACCTTC. Encoded protein: CASSPDRYRNGYTF.

The chain links TRBV6-6 to TRBJ1-1; D might be TRBD1 (6 bases). CDR3 length: 14 amino acids. V lost 5 bases to trimming and J lost 1 base, with 11 bases between them. CDR1 and CDR2 (germline): MNHNY, SVGAGI (reference sequence). For the CDR3, the DNA is TGTGCCAGCAGTCCCGAGACAGGGAACACTGAAGCTTTCTTT. Translation gives CASSPETGNTEAFF.

J is TRBJ2-1 and V is TRBV7-9, with D perhaps matching TRBD1 (5 bases). With 0 bases removed from V and 12 bases from J, the gap between germline ends came to 15 bases. Germline lookup yields CDR1 SEHNR and CDR2 FQNEAQ (reference sequence). The CDR3 is 14 residues long. CDR3: CASSLAGHRMGQFF. The CDR3 nucleotides read TGTGCCAGCAGCTTAGCGGGCCACAGGATGGGGCAGTTCTTC.

This clone appeared once. The V gene is TRBV10-3, the J gene TRBJ1-1, with 7 positions matching TRBD1. CDR1 is ENHRY, CDR2 SYGVKD, per germline. V lost 8 bases, J lost 0 bases, and 9 bases stayed unmatched. This CDR3 comprises 15 residues. CDR3 region: CAIAGQRPMNTEAFF. CDR3 nucleotide sequence: TGTGCCATCGCGGGACAGAGGCCCATGAACACTGAAGCTTTCTTT.

This clone has only a few counts. The CDR3 sequence is CASSQDSYGTGSAAFF. Here the CDR3 DNA reads TGCGCCAGCAGCCAAGATAGTTATGGGACAGGGTCCGCGGCTTTCTTT. The chain is built from TRBV4-1 and TRBJ1-1; 9 nucleotides align to TRBD1. This CDR3 is 16 amino acids long. Germline CDR1 MGHRA, CDR2 YSYEKL. Germline trimming cut 0 bases from V and 11 bases from J; bases unmatched to any gene: 13.

The chain links TRBV5-4 to TRBJ2-5; TRBD2 agrees at 8 bases. This CDR3 is built from 15 residues. Looked up from germline, CDR1 is SGHNT and CDR2 is YYREEE (reference sequence). The V and J ends lost 1 base and 5 bases, in that order; junction bases with no gene match: 7. The CDR3 region has the DNA TGTGCCAGCAGCTTGAGTAGCGGGGAGTTGGAGACCCAGTACTTC. Translation gives CASSLSSGELETQYF.

This clone was detected a few times. In DNA form, the CDR3 reads TGCGCCAGCAGCTCCAGTTGGAAGGCAGCGGTAATGAACACTGAAGCTTTCTTT. As protein: CASSSSWKAAVMNTEAFF. The J gene is TRBJ1-1, the V gene TRBV5-1; D gene uncertain. V was pared by 3 bases and J by 0 bases, with 21 bases between. The CDR3 runs 18 residues. The germline gives CDR1 SGHRS, CDR2 YFSETQ.

The rearrangement joins TRBV5-8 to TRBJ1-2; D is possibly TRBD1 (6 bases). V dropped 2 bases and J dropped 3 bases, with 11 bases sitting between them. This CDR3 is built from 14 residues. In germline, CDR1 is SGHTS, CDR2 YDEGEE. The CDR3 DNA sequence: TGTGCCAGCAGCTTTACAGGGAGAGACTATGGCTACACCTTC. This gives the protein CASSFTGRDYGYTF.

The chain is built from TRBV29-1 and TRBJ2-7; 10 bases are a match to TRBD2. Looked up from germline, CDR1 is SQVTM and CDR2 is ANQGSEA. The CDR3 has 13 residues. With 5 bases clipped from V and 9 bases from J, the junction kept 10 bases outside the gene matches. CDR3 in DNA: TGCAGCGTTCAGCTAGCGGGAGTAATTGCGCAGTACTTC. Amino acid sequence: CSVQLAGVIAQYF.

As DNA, the CDR3 is TGTGCCAGCAGCGCGAGACAGGGGTTCAACTATGGCTACACCTTC. This gives the protein CASSARQGFNYGYTF. The chain joins TRBV7-6 to TRBJ1-2; TRBD1 agrees at 8 bases. Germline assignment: CDR1 SGHVS and CDR2 FNYEAQ. The CDR3 extends over 15 amino acids. Trimming cost V 5 bases and J 2 bases; bases outside gene matches: 7.

The gene calls are TRBV15 and TRBJ1-2, with 8 positions matching TRBD1. The germline CDR1 and CDR2 sequences are LNHNV and YYDKDF (reference sequence). The CDR3 sequence is 14 residues long. The V segment lost 0 bases and the J segment 7 bases; nucleotides outside the gene matches: 4. The chain's CDR3 is CATSRDRTGSGYTF. DNA of the CDR3: TGTGCCACCAGCAGAGATCGGACAGGGAGTGGCTACACCTTC.

This chain connects TRBV15 to TRBJ1-1, with D possibly being TRBD1 (5 bases). CDR3 length equals 13 residues. Per germline, CDR1 LNHNV and CDR2 YYDKDF (reference sequence). V was trimmed by 0 bases and J by 7 bases, leaving 9 bases between them. The CDR3, as DNA: TGTGCCACCAGCAGAGAAAAGGGGATTGAAGCTTTCTTT. Its protein product is CATSREKGIEAFF.

This chain's CDR3 is CASSLAMGNQPQHF. CDR3 in DNA: TGTGCCAGCAGCTTAGCGATGGGCAATCAGCCCCAGCATTTT. The V and J genes are TRBV7-3 and TRBJ1-5; the D is unclear. Germline-derived CDR1 and CDR2 are SGHTA and FQGTGA. The V end was cut by 2 bases, the J end by 2 bases, with 7 bases between. The CDR3 extends over 14 amino acids.

V usage is TRBV10-2 and J usage is TRBJ1-2, with TRBD1 identical over 8 bases. The CDR3 runs 18 residues. The germline CDR1 and CDR2 sequences are WSHSY and SAAADI. V lost 6 bases to trimming and J lost 4 bases; unmatched junction nucleotides: 19. This chain's CDR3 is CASRGLGQGSLNGYGYTF. The CDR3 DNA sequence: TGCGCCAGCAGGGGTCTCGGACAGGGAAGTCTTAATGGCTATGGCTACACCTTC.

V and J are TRBV6-1 and TRBJ1-4; tentative D call: TRBD1 (6 bases). The V end lost 9 bases, the J end lost 7 bases, and 15 bases lay between the germline ends. Germline V gives CDR1 MNHNS, CDR2 SASEGT. The CDR3 consists of 13 residues. The CDR3 spells CASLKGESEKLFF. CDR3 in DNA: TGTGCCAGTCTCAAGGGGGAGAGTGAAAAACTGTTTTTT.

V usage is TRBV5-6 and J usage is TRBJ1-1; TRBD1 is a possible D gene (5 bases). V lost 2 bases and J lost 1, with 6 bases in between. Per the germline V gene, CDR1 is SGHDT and CDR2 is YYEEEE. The CDR3 totals 13 residues. The CDR3 DNA follows: TGTGCCAGCAGCTTCCAGGGGAACACTGAAGCTTTCTTT. Amino acids: CASSFQGNTEAFF.